This TCR beta chain originates from a study of T cells in Graves' hyperthyroidism and ophthalmopathy (dated by TCRdb to about 2019). Regarding the complete study: Peripheral blood was collected at initial diagnosis, before any treatment. Once sampling was done, hyperthyroidism patients were given methimazole at a starting dose of 30 mg daily, whereas ophthalmopathy patients were given high-dose intravenous methylprednisolone. In addition, the study compared T-cell repertoires in thyroid tissue and in blood from 6 or 7 Graves' hyperthyroidism patients. To identify distinguishing TCR V-J signatures, a discovery cohort of 100 patients was used, comprising 43 with Graves' ophthalmopathy and approximately 57 with stable Graves' hyperthyroidism. The approximately 100 discovery patients were randomly split 7:3 into training and test sets. The paper reports TCR Vbeta CDR3 sequencing of approximately 140 peripheral blood samples: fewer than 50 ophthalmopathy, 75 to 80 hyperthyroidism and around 17 progressor patients. Whether ophthalmopathy could be predicted prospectively was tested in an independent validation cohort made up of approximately 19 hyperthyroidism patients plus 17 patients who later progressed to ophthalmopathy. The full study reports these points: Most expanded thyroid clonotypes (frequency above 0.001) were also detected in blood, suggesting blood repertoires may reflect thyroid immune responses. Sample size was not statistically predetermined, and investigators were not blinded to group allocation. In validation, the model predicted progression to ophthalmopathy with 55% to 71% sensitivity and less than 75% specificity, a median of 6.5 months before onset. A model built on a 13 V-J signature distinguished ophthalmopathy from stable hyperthyroidism, reaching 87.88% sensitivity and 81.08% specificity in cross-validation and 80%/75% in testing.

Hyperthyroidism patients were aged 18 to 65 years and newly diagnosed, with disease duration of less than 2 months. Exclusion was applied to patients with uncontrolled infections, other autoimmune diseases, pregnancy or lactation. Diagnoses were established on the basis of clinical symptoms, serum thyroxine and TRAb, thyroid ultrasound, and orbital computed tomography. For progressor patients, blood was drawn at the first diagnosis of hyperthyroidism, before any ophthalmopathy symptoms had appeared. Ficoll-Paque density gradient centrifugation was used to isolate PBMCs from 10 ml of fresh peripheral blood. Progressor patients were initially diagnosed with Graves' hyperthyroidism and developed ophthalmopathy during follow-up. Trizol reagent was used to extract total RNA, and RNA quality was then checked on an Agilent 2100 Bioanalyzer. CDR1 LGHNA and CDR2 YNFKEQ were looked up in the germline V gene. The CDR3 numbers 16 residues from cysteine through phenylalanine. Solely the CDR3 DNA is kept, with 48 bases framed from the first base. The germline V end is reduced by 4 bases and the J end by 5 bases; junction bases left unmatched: 10.

To note about this clonotype: Its target antigen remains unknown. No base quality information exists; no much larger clone differs at one position.

Amplification of TCR beta CDR3 regions was carried out from RNA transcripts. The TCR CDR3 was subjected to a first round of RT-PCR using the HTBI primer set and the Qiagen OneStep RT-PCR kit. Libraries were constructed in a second round of multiplex PCR, after which size selection and purification were carried out. The libraries were sequenced on an Illumina HiSeq2000 using paired-end 100 bp reads. The authors' analysis ran thus. Raw data were processed with SOAPnuke, discarding reads with adapters, uncalled bases, mean Phred below 15, or no exact constant-primer or identifier match. High-quality paired reads were merged with COPE v1.2.5, and unique nucleotide sequences were defined as clonotypes. Clonotypes were aligned to IMGT TRBV, TRBD and TRBJ reference segments using MiTCR v1.1. Only V-J combinations with frequency above 0.0001, covering roughly 99% of repertoires, were analysed. The TCS score was defined as F50 (clonal expansion) divided by E x V (chaos), with BLOSUM62-based TCRdist calculated between CDR3 peptides within each V-J. Welch's t-statistics and random forest reduced around 550 V-J features to fewer than 15, which were used in a naive Bayes classifier (R e1071). In-frame beta chains were kept once TCRdb had trimmed the public reads at Q25 with fastp and called clones with MiXCR. Records with the same CDR3 protein are collapsed into one entry carrying the most frequent genes and DNA. The V and J calls and clone size are TCRdb's, not the authors'. The sample contains fewer than 900,000 distinct CDR3 sequences, about 17% of them found a single time. Clones ranked in the top ten supply 16% of the sample.

Sequencing was carried out using blood. The TCR sequence derives from a woman in her forties or fifties with Graves' hyperthyroidism that later progressed to Graves' ophthalmopathy. The chain employs TRBV4-2 and TRBJ2-7, with 11 bases matching TRBD2. Here is the DNA: TGTGCCAGCAGCCTGGCGCGGGTAGCGGGGGGGAACGAGCAGTACTTC. It is translated as CASSLARVAGGNEQYF.